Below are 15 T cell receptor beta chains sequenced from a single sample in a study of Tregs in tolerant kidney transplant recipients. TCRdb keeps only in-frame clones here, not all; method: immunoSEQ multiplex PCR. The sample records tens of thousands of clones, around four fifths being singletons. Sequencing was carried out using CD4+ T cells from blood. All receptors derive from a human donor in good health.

The CDR3 here is CAWSQLRQARNEQFF. CDR3 bases: TGTGCCTGGAGTCAACTCAGACAGGCTAGGAATGAGCAGTTCTTC. This chain links TRBV30 with TRBJ2-1, with D tentatively TRBD1 (6 bases). The germline gives CDR1 GTSNPN, CDR2 SVGIG (reference sequence). V lost 2 bases, J lost 7 bases, and 18 bases lay in between. This CDR3 has 15 amino acids.

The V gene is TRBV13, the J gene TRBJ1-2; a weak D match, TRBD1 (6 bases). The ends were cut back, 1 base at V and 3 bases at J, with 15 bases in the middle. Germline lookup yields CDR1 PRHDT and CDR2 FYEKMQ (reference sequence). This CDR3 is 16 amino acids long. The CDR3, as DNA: TGTGCCAGCAGCTTAGTCAGGACAGAAGATTACTATGGCTACACCTTC. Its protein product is CASSLVRTEDYYGYTF.

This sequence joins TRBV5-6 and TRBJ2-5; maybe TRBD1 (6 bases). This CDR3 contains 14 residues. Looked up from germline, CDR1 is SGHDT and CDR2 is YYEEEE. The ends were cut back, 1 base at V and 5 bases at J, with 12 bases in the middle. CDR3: CASSLYNREETQYF. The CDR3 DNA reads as TGTGCCAGCAGCTTGTACAACAGGGAGGAGACCCAGTACTTC. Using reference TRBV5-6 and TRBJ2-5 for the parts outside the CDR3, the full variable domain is DAGVTQSPTHLIKTRGQQVTLRCSPKSGHDTVSWYQQALGQGPQFIFQYYEEEERQRGNFPDRFSGHQFPNYSSELNVNALLLGDSALYLCASSLYNREETQYFGPGTRLLVL.

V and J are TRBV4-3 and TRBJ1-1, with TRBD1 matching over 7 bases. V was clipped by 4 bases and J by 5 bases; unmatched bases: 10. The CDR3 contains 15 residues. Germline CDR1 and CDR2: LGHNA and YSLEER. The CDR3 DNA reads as TGCGCCAGCAGCCTATACGAGGGGGCGGGGACTGAAGCTTTCTTT. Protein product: CASSLYEGAGTEAFF.

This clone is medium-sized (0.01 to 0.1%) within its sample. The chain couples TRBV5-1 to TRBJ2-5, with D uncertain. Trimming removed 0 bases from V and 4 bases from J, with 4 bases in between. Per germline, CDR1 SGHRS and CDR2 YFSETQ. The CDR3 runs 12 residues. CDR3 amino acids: CASSLGRETQYF. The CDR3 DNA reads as TGCGCCAGCAGCTTGGGTCGAGAGACCCAGTACTTC.

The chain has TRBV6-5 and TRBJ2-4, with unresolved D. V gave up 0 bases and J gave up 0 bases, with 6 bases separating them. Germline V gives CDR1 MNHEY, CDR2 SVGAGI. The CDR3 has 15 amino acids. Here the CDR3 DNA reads TGTGCCAGCAGTTACTCGATGAGAGCCAAAAACATTCAGTACTTC. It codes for CASSYSMRAKNIQYF.

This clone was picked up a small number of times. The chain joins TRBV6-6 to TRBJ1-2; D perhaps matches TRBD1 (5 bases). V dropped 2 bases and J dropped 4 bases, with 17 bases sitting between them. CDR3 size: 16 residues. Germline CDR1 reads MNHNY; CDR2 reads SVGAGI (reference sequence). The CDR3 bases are TGTGCCAGCAGTTACGGGATGGAGTGGGGGGGCTATGGCTACACCTTC. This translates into CASSYGMEWGGYGYTF.

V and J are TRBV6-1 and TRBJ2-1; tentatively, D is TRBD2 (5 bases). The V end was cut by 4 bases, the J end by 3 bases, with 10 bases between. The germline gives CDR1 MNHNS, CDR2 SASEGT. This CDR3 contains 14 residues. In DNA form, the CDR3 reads TGTGCCAGCAGTGTTGAACTAGGCTACAATGAGCAGTTCTTC. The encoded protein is CASSVELGYNEQFF.

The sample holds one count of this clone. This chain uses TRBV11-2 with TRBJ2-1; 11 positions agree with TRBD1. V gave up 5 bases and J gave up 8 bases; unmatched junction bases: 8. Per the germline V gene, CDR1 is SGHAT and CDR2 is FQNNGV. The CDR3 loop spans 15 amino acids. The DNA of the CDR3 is TGTGCCAGCAGCCCTAGGACAGGGGGCGCGTATGAGCAGTTCTTC. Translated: CASSPRTGGAYEQFF.

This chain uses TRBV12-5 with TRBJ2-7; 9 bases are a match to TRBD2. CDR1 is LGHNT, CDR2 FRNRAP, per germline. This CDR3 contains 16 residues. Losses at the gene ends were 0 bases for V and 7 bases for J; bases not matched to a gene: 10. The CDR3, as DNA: TGTGCTAGTGGTTTGGTGTTTCCTAGCGGGATGCAGGAGCAGTACTTC. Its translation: CASGLVFPSGMQEQYF.

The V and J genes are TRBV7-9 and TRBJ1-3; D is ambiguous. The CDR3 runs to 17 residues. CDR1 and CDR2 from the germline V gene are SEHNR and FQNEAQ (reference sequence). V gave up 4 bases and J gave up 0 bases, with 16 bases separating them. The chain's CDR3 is CASSSLGGPHSGNTIYF. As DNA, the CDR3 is TGTGCCAGCAGCTCCTTAGGTGGGCCTCACTCTGGAAACACCATATATTTT.

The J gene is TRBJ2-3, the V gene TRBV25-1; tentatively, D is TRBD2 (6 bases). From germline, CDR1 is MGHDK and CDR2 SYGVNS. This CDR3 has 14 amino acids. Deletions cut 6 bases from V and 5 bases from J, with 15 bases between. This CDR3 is CASRSGGTLDTQYF. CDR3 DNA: TGTGCCAGCAGAAGCGGTGGGACTTTAGATACGCAGTATTTT.

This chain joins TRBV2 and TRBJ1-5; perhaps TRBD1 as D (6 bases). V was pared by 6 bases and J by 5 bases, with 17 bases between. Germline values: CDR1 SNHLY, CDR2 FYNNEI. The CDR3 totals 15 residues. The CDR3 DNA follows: TGTGCCAGCAGCCTCAGACAGGCCGGGGATCAGCCCCAGCATTTT. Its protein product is CASSLRQAGDQPQHF.

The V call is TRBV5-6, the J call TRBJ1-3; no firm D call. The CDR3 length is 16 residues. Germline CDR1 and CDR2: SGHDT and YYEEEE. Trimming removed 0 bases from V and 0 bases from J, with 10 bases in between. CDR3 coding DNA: TGTGCCAGCAGCTTGGGAGGGTCCTTCTCTGGAAACACCATATATTTT. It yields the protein CASSLGGSFSGNTIYF.

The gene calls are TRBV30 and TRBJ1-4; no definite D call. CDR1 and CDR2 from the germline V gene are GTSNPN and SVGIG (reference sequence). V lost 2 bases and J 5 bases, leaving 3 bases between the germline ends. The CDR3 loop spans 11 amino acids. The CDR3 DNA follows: TGTGCCTGGAGTTCGAATGAAAAACTGTTTTTT. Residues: CAWSSNEKLFF. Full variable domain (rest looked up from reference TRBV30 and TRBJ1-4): SQTIHQWPATLVQPVGSPLSLECTVEGTSNPNLYWYRQAAGRGLQLLFYSVGIGQISSEVPQNLSASRPQDRQFILSSKKLLLSDSGFYLCAWSSNEKLFFGSGTQLSVL.